This T cell receptor (beta chain) was documented in a study of blood T cell repertoires in COVID-19. Per the original data handling: Reference gene primer amplification in the assay estimated nucleated cell counts. Clones were read by immunoSEQ multiplex PCR, and TCRdb kept only the in-frame ones, dropping some. V and J calls and clone size are copied from that table; D and trimming were computed from the DNA. Of 16,000 or so clones listed, about 88% were seen once; the top ten hold roughly 14%. The germline gives CDR1 SGHTA, CDR2 FQGNSA. V was shortened by 0 bases and J by 3 bases, with 5 bases between the two germline ends. CDR3 length equals 13 residues.

V usage is TRBV7-2 and J usage is TRBJ2-5; tentative D call: TRBD2 (5 bases). Sequences were obtained from peripheral blood. This TCR was sampled from a human donor in a cohort sampled during active COVID-19. CDR3 in DNA: TGTGCCAGCAGCTTAGCTAGCGAAGAGACCCAGTACTTC. It is translated as CASSLASEETQYF.